This TCR beta chain is from a study of blood T cell repertoires in COVID-19. Sequencing was performed with immunoSEQ multiplex PCR; in TCRdb, only in-frame clones are kept and a portion is missing. This table holds about 480,000 clones, roughly 90% found once. This study enrolled people aged roughly 18 to 100 from approximately 25 US geographic areas. With 5 bases clipped from V and 4 bases from J, the junction kept 5 bases outside the gene matches. Germline lookup yields CDR1 KGHDR and CDR2 SFDVKD. This CDR3 spans 14 amino acids. The chain employs TRBV24-1 and TRBJ1-2, with TRBD1 matching over 8 bases. The receptor comes from a woman aged 40 to 50 who had recovered from COVID-19. The specimen sequenced was PBMCs or T cells enriched from blood (not recorded which). CDR3: CATSGGQGLYGYTF. CDR3 nucleotides: TGTGCCACCAGTGGTGGACAGGGACTCTATGGCTACACCTTC.